The clone carrying this T cell receptor beta chain was observed at least ten times. Its cognate antigen is unknown. Amplification of TCR beta CDR3 regions used RNA as the template. A set of HTBI primers served as the primers for a first-round RT-PCR of the TCR CDR3. Via MiXCR, TCRdb re-called the multiplex PCR reads, giving one row per CDR3 protein. In the table there are 300,000 to 400,000 distinct CDR3 sequences, roughly 23% of which are singletons. This specimen belongs to a study of T cells in Graves' hyperthyroidism and ophthalmopathy. Study-wide points: Peripheral blood also featured most of the thyroid clonotypes expanded above 0.001. The model predicted ophthalmopathy a median around six months before onset.

CDR1 and CDR2 (germline): SGHNT, YENEEA. There are 13 residues in the CDR3. V lost 5 bases and J lost 0, with 7 bases in between. Diagnostic decisions used clinical symptoms, serum thyroxine and TRAb, thyroid ultrasound and orbital computed tomography. The sequenced material came from blood. The chain links TRBV11-3 to TRBJ1-1; D call uncertain. The origin of this receptor is a woman aged 45-65 years with Graves' hyperthyroidism. The CDR3 nucleotides are TGTGCCAGCAGCACACGAATGAACACTGAAGCTTTCTTT. Translating it yields CASSTRMNTEAFF.